This T cell receptor (beta chain) was captured by sequencing in a study of blood T cell repertoires in COVID-19. Study details: Spain, Italy and the United States supplied samples that represented acute and convalescent COVID-19. Sample material is recorded as cDNA or gDNA derived from T cells, B-cell-depleted T cells, or PBMCs.

Repertoires were generated with immunoSEQ multiplex PCR, while TCRdb's copy carries only in-frame clones and drops some. The table has 270,000 or so clones, around 90% seen once. This clone showed up just once. The CDR3 spans 14 residues. Deletions cut 3 bases from V and 3 bases from J, with 12 bases between. Looked up from germline, CDR1 is SGHRS and CDR2 is YFSETQ. Sequencing was done on a sample of peripheral blood. This receptor was identified in a woman aged 40 to 50 who had recovered from COVID-19. V gene TRBV5-1 combines with J gene TRBJ1-1; D ambiguous. Here the CDR3 DNA reads TGCGCCAGCAGCTCCGGTTCTAGCGACACTGAAGCTTTCTTT. Amino acids: CASSSGSSDTEAFF.